The entry below gives a single T cell receptor (beta chain) sequence along with its context. Its target is unknown. CDR1 is MGHRA and CDR2 is YSYEKL in the germline V gene. This CDR3 has 14 amino acids. J lost 3 bases, V lost 1 base, and 3 bases had no gene match. These data are taken from a study of beta chain features in type 1 diabetes. Whole-study findings and limits: Patients with type 1 diabetes carried fewer insertions and had more deletions at their VDJ junctions. PCR might show a preference for shorter templates, equally across patients and controls. Shorter TCRB CDR3s, moderately but significantly so, were found in Type 1 diabetes patients in all four CD4+ subsets.

The study reverse transcribed the entire isolated RNA, so it sequenced expressed TCRB transcripts. Naive, central memory and regulatory T cell samples produced a mean of approximately 4 million reads. Profiling relied on immunoSEQ multiplex PCR, and the TCRdb table lists in-frame clones only, not all of them. Of hundreds of thousands of clones listed, roughly an eighth are singletons. This TCR derives from a man aged 18 to 35 with type 1 diabetes. The sequencing input was naive CD4+ T cells from blood. The chain is built from TRBV4-1 and TRBJ2-7; 7 bases are shared with TRBD1. The CDR3 coding sequence is TGCGCCAGCAGCCAAGGGACAGGTCTCTACGAGCAGTACTTC. Its translation: CASSQGTGLYEQYF.